These T cell receptor beta chains were read from a single sample in a study of identical twins. TCRdb used MiXCR to reprocess the 5' RACE reads, holding one entry per CDR3 protein. This table has some 900,000 distinct CDR3 sequences, 9% to 15% appearing once. The same data also contributed to another study, on yellow fever vaccine responses in identical twins.

The sequencing input was PBMCs. These receptors all stem from a woman younger than 35 in good health. Both conserved end residues are part of each CDR3. D genes are given only for firm matches. Size values are once, few and many counts, or a class for expanded clones, and some rows have none.

clone_size | j_call | v_call | d_call | cdr3_aa | cdr3_nt
few | TRBJ2-5 | TRBV20-1 | TRBD1 | CSASGQGRQYF | TGCAGTGCTAGTGGACAGGGGCGTCAGTACTTC
few | TRBJ1-6 | TRBV5-6 | NA | CASSLGQADNSPLHF | TGTGCCAGCAGCTTGGGACAAGCTGATAATTCACCCCTCCACTTT
many | TRBJ1-6 | TRBV6-5 | TRBD1 | CASSSRGGYNSPLHF | TGTGCCAGCAGTTCCAGGGGGGGGTATAATTCACCCCTCCACTTT
few | TRBJ2-7 | TRBV12-3/TRBV12-4 | NA | CASSSPPLATSYEQYF | TGTGCCAGCAGTTCGCCCCCGCTCGCGACGTCCTACGAGCAGTACTTC
NA | TRBJ2-5 | TRBV4-1 | TRBD2 | CASSQEGISGTRKETQYF | TGCGCCAGCAGCCAAGAGGGTATATCCGGGACTAGGAAAGAGACCCAGTACTTC
NA | TRBJ2-5 | TRBV6-2/TRBV6-3 | NA | CASGGLPGETQYF | TGTGCCAGCGGGGGACTCCCGGGGGAGACCCAGTACTTC
few | TRBJ2-2 | TRBV14 | NA | CASSQGSPNTGELFF | TGTGCCAGCAGCCAAGGCAGTCCGAACACCGGGGAGCTGTTTTTT
few | TRBJ2-5 | TRBV7-2 | TRBD2 | CASSLWGTSGSLKTQYF | TGTGCCAGCAGCTTATGGGGGACTAGCGGGAGTTTGAAGACCCAGTACTTC
NA | TRBJ2-5 | TRBV18 | TRBD2 | CASSPRSGDNQETQYF | TGTGCCAGCTCACCACGTAGCGGGGATAACCAAGAGACCCAGTACTTC
NA | TRBJ2-1 | TRBV19 | NA | CASGPDGGAYNEQFF | TGTGCCAGCGGCCCTGATGGGGGGGCTTACAATGAGCAGTTCTTC
NA | TRBJ2-3 | TRBV11-1 | TRBD2 | CASSSTGLADIKNTDTQYF | TGTGCCAGCAGCTCCACGGGACTAGCGGATATCAAAAACACAGATACGCAGTATTTT
many | TRBJ2-2 | TRBV10-3 | TRBD1 | CAIGQEPNTGELFF | TGTGCCATAGGACAGGAACCGAACACCGGGGAGCTGTTTTTT
NA | TRBJ2-1 | TRBV3-1 | TRBD2 | CASSPRLAGSNEQFF | TGTGCCAGCAGCCCCAGACTAGCGGGGTCGAATGAGCAGTTCTTC
NA | TRBJ2-7 | TRBV6-5 | TRBD2 | CASSYSAGGDRSYEQYF | TGTGCCAGCAGTTACTCGGCGGGGGGAGACAGAAGCTACGAGCAGTACTTC
NA | TRBJ1-2 | TRBV7-3 | TRBD1 | CASSLKPGTGAYGYTF | TGTGCCAGCAGCTTAAAACCCGGGACAGGGGCCTATGGCTACACCTTC
few | TRBJ2-7 | TRBV28 | TRBD1 | CASSLTGYYEQYF | TGTGCCAGCAGTTTGACAGGGTACTACGAGCAGTACTTC
few | TRBJ2-3 | TRBV15 | TRBD2 | CATSRAGVLGTDTQYF | TGTGCCACCAGCAGGGCGGGGGTGTTGGGCACAGATACGCAGTATTTT
NA | TRBJ1-6 | TRBV28 | NA | CASSLWLGGNSPLHF | TGTGCCAGCAGTTTATGGTTGGGCGGGAATTCACCCCTCCACTTT
few | TRBJ2-5 | TRBV11-3 | TRBD1 | CASSHGTGGQETQYF | TGTGCCAGCAGTCATGGGACAGGGGGCCAAGAGACCCAGTACTTC
few | TRBJ2-1 | TRBV10-3 | TRBD1 | CAIQQGAGEQFF | TGTGCCATCCAACAGGGGGCCGGGGAGCAGTTCTTC
NA | TRBJ2-1 | TRBV20-1 | NA | CSAPLGGRAYNEQFF | TGCAGTGCCCCCTTAGGCGGTCGAGCCTACAATGAGCAGTTCTTC
few | TRBJ2-3 | TRBV28 | NA | CASSSSRGVTDTQYF | NA
NA | TRBJ2-1 | TRBV20-1 | TRBD2 | CSAREGSGRAGFEFF | TGCAGTGCTAGAGAGGGTAGCGGGAGGGCCGGGTTTGAGTTCTTC
few | TRBJ2-2 | TRBV7-8 | NA | CASSLRFRGLGGELFF | TGTGCCAGCAGCTTGCGTTTCAGGGGTTTAGGGGGGGAGCTGTTTTTT
few | TRBJ1-5 | TRBV7-8 | NA | CASSATVGFSQPQHF | TGTGCCAGCAGCGCGACGGTGGGTTTCTCTCAGCCCCAGCATTTT
many | TRBJ1-2 | TRBV28 | TRBD1 | CATGQGKVYGYTF | TGTGCCACCGGACAGGGTAAAGTCTATGGCTACACCTTC
many | TRBJ1-1 | TRBV12-3/TRBV12-4 | NA | CASSSRTVGTEAFF | TGTGCCAGCAGCAGCCGGACAGTAGGCACTGAAGCTTTCTTT
few | TRBJ1-1 | TRBV7-9 | TRBD1 | CASSLKGQGTEAFF | TGTGCCAGCAGCTTAAAGGGACAGGGCACTGAAGCTTTCTTT
NA | TRBJ2-1 | TRBV12-3/TRBV12-4 | TRBD2 | CASSLGQGLAGGTYNEQFF | TGTGCCAGCAGTTTAGGGCAGGGACTAGCGGGAGGTACTTACAATGAGCAGTTCTTC
NA | TRBJ2-7 | TRBV7-6 | TRBD1 | CASSLRTGGSYEQYF | TGTGCCAGCAGCCTCAGGACAGGGGGCTCCTACGAGCAGTACTTC
NA | TRBJ1-4 | TRBV20-1 | NA | CSASQGVFEKLFF | TGCAGTGCATCTCAGGGAGTCTTTGAAAAACTGTTTTTT
NA | TRBJ2-1 | TRBV20-1 | NA | CSASGPISYNEQFF | TGCAGTGCTAGTGGTCCCATCTCCTACAATGAGCAGTTCTTC
NA | TRBJ2-1 | TRBV2 | TRBD2 | CASSDIYWTSGGNEQFF | TGTGCCAGCAGTGACATATACTGGACTAGCGGGGGGAATGAGCAGTTCTTC
NA | TRBJ2-5 | TRBV18 | NA | CASSRFRDYQETQYF | TGTGCCAGCTCACGGTTCAGGGACTACCAAGAGACCCAGTACTTC
few | TRBJ2-1 | TRBV11-3 | NA | CASSQTPGLFDEQFF | TGTGCCAGCAGCCAGACCCCGGGGCTATTCGATGAGCAGTTCTTC
many | TRBJ1-2 | TRBV5-1 | TRBD1 | CASSLEGQGYNYGYTF | TGCGCCAGCAGCTTGGAGGGACAGGGGTATAACTATGGCTACACCTTC
NA | TRBJ1-4 | TRBV4-1 | NA | CASSYVSGISEKLFF | TGCGCCAGCAGCTACGTTTCTGGGATTAGTGAAAAACTGTTTTTT
many | TRBJ2-3 | TRBV7-8 | NA | CASSLEGKTQYF | TGTGCCAGCAGCTTAGAAGGGAAAACGCAGTATTTT
NA | TRBJ2-2 | TRBV19 | NA | CASSLDGPGGELFF | TGTGCCAGTAGTTTAGATGGCCCCGGCGGGGAGCTGTTTTTT